The clone carrying this T cell receptor beta chain was observed a few times. Its antigen is currently unknown. Then a second PCR, running about 6 to 11 cycles, was carried out with a sample-barcoded 5' primer and a J-beta primer mix. Each cDNA molecule was tagged by a template-switch adaptor that had 12 random nucleotides. Per-sample output comprised a minimum of 2.5 million paired-end reads containing CDR3. Using its own MiXCR run on the 5' RACE reads, TCRdb lists one record per CDR3 protein. The table includes over 1,500,000 distinct CDR3 sequences, 30% to 40% detected once. This sample is part of a study of blood T cells in healthy people across ages. General study results and limits: Conclusively comparing naive with antigen-experienced cells was impossible with unsorted PBMCs.

From germline, CDR1 is DFQATT and CDR2 SNEGSKA (reference sequence). Trimming removed 0 bases from V and 1 base from J, with 12 bases in between. CDR3 length: 15 amino acids. Each donor gave approximately 9.7 milliliters of peripheral blood. The chain has TRBV20-1 and TRBJ1-1, with a tentative D call TRBD1 (6 bases). The sample was blood. This TCR derives from a human donor in good health. CDR3 sequence reads: CSAREGALSNTEAFF. The DNA for the CDR3 is TGCAGTGCTAGAGAGGGGGCCCTTTCGAACACTGAAGCTTTCTTT.